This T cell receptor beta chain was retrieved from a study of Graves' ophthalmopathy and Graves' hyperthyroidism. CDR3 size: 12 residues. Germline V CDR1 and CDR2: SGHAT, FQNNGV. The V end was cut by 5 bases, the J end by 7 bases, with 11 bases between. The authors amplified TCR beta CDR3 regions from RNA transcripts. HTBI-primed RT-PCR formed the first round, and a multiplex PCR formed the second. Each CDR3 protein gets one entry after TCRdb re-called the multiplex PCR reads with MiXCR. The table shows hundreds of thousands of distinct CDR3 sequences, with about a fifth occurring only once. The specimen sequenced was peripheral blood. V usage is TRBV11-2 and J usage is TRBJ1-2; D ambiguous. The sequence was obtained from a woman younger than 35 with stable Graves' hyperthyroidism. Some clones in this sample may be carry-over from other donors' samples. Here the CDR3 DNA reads TGTGCCAGCAGCCCCCCGGTCGGTGGCTACACCTTC. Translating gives CASSPPVGGYTF.